This T cell receptor beta chain appears in the sequencing data of a study of Graves' ophthalmopathy and Graves' hyperthyroidism. Overall study results and limits: The study's model predicted ophthalmopathy progression at roughly 69% sensitivity and around 75% specificity.

Comment on this clonotype: No antigen is known for it.

From fresh peripheral blood, roughly 9.3 ml in volume, the PBMCs were obtained. For repertoire sequencing, the TCR beta CDR3 regions were amplified from RNA transcripts. The authors performed first-round RT-PCR with HTBI primers and then a second-round multiplex PCR. MiXCR, applied by TCRdb to the multiplex PCR reads, yields one record per CDR3 protein. The sample carries around 660,000 distinct CDR3 sequences, over 40% recorded once. Specimen: peripheral blood. This sequence originates from an adult man with Graves' ophthalmopathy.

DNA of the CDR3: TGCGCCAGCAGTTGGGGGGCCAAAGAGACCCAGCATTTT. Protein sequence: CASSWGAKETQHF. The chain couples TRBV4-3 to TRBJ1-5; D might be TRBD1 (6 bases). Germline V lookup: CDR1 LGHNA, CDR2 YSLEER. Trimming took 6 bases from V and 11 from J, leaving 17 bases between them. The CDR3 has 13 amino acids.